A single sample gave rise to the 22 T cell receptor beta chains below, sequenced in a study of Ad26.COV2.S vaccination and SARS-CoV-2 variants (dated by TCRdb to about 2021). The treatment or condition label of this sample denotes: 19 received Ad26.COV2.S at low or high dose, single or two shots; several received placebo; per-sample allocation not given. For vaccine and placebo recipients, the sequenced repertoires came from samples collected on day 63 after the first injection. Libraries came from the immunoSEQ multiplex PCR assay. Not all clones reach the TCRdb copy of this immuneACCESS table, which keeps in-frame sequences only. Checked studies attribute under half of the gap to unresolved V genes and leave the rest unexplained. This sample is represented by fewer than 600,000 clones; roughly nine tenths of them were singletons. Under 2% of the sample is taken by the ten largest. The starting material was peripheral blood, obtained in a trial of Ad26.COV2.S vaccine versus placebo. These receptors came from a person aged 18-65 years who received the Ad26.COV2.S COVID-19 vaccine or a placebo.

This rearrangement joins TRBV6-1 to TRBJ2-7; TRBD2 matches at 8 bases. The junction had 11 bases not matched to a gene; V was cut back by 4 bases and J by 3 bases. Germline assignment: CDR1 MNHNS and CDR2 SASEGT. The CDR3 runs to 16 residues. CDR3 loop: CASSGVGGGPFYEQYF. DNA of the CDR3: TGTGCCAGCAGTGGAGTAGGCGGGGGGCCCTTCTACGAGCAGTACTTC.

J is TRBJ1-6 and V is TRBV6-6; tentatively, D is TRBD1 (5 bases). Per the germline V gene, CDR1 is MNHNY and CDR2 is SVGAGI (reference sequence). The V gene lost 6 bases and the J gene lost 5 bases, with 14 bases spanning the gap. This CDR3 has 15 amino acids. CDR3 bases: TGTGCCAGCAGAAACGGGACGCCTGATAATTCACCCCTCCACTTT. Protein product: CASRNGTPDNSPLHF.

This chain joins TRBV27 and TRBJ2-3; D is unclear. V dropped 4 bases and J dropped 0 bases, with 11 bases sitting between them. Germline V gives CDR1 MNHEY, CDR2 SMNVEV (reference sequence). The CDR3 is 15 residues long. The DNA for the CDR3 is TGTGCCAGCAGTTCCTCCTTTCCTAGCACAGATACGCAGTATTTT. Its protein is CASSSSFPSTDTQYF.

The V gene is TRBV30, the J gene TRBJ1-4, with D unclear. The CDR3 totals 11 residues. With 3 bases removed from V and 7 bases from J, the gap between germline ends came to 6 bases. CDR1 and CDR2 from the germline V gene are GTSNPN and SVGIG (reference sequence). The CDR3 nucleotides are TGTGCCTGGAGGCGGCGTGAAAAACTGTTTTTT. It codes for CAWRRREKLFF.

The rearrangement links TRBV7-9 to TRBJ2-5, with TRBD2 matching 9 bases. This CDR3 contains 16 residues. Germline lookup yields CDR1 SEHNR and CDR2 FQNEAQ (reference sequence). Losses at the gene ends were 5 bases for V and 2 bases for J; bases not matched to a gene: 9. The CDR3 coding sequence is TGTGCCAGCAGCCGCGTAGCGGGAGACAGTCAAGAGACCCAGTACTTC. It yields the protein CASSRVAGDSQETQYF. Full variable domain (remainder filled in from reference TRBV7-9 and TRBJ2-5): DTGVSQNPRHKITKRGQNVTFRCDPISEHNRLYWYRQTLGQGPEFLTYFQNEAQLEKSRLLSDRFSAERPKGSFSTLEIQRTEQGDSAMYLCASSRVAGDSQETQYFGPGTRLLVL.

This chain connects TRBV6-1 to TRBJ2-5; the match to TRBD1 covers 10 bases. The germline gives CDR1 MNHNS, CDR2 SASEGT. Trimming at V came to 3 bases and at J to 4 bases, leaving 8 bases not matched to a gene. This CDR3 is 16 amino acids long. As DNA, the CDR3 is TGTGCCAGCAGTGACTTAGACAGGGGGCGCCGAGAGACCCAGTACTTC. It yields the protein CASSDLDRGRRETQYF.

J is TRBJ2-3 and V is TRBV25-1; possible D gene TRBD2, 6 bases. The germline CDR1 and CDR2 sequences are MGHDK and SYGVNS. V was cut by 6 bases and J by 1 base, with 14 bases left in between. The CDR3 is 15 residues long. The CDR3 spells CASRTRERGTDTQYF. The CDR3, as DNA: TGTGCCAGCAGGACCCGGGAGAGGGGCACAGATACGCAGTATTTT. The variable domain in full, completed from reference TRBV25-1 and TRBJ2-3, reads EADIYQTPRYLVIGTGKKITLECSQTMGHDKMYWYQQDPGMELHLIHYSYGVNSTEKGDLSSESTVSRIRTEHFPLTLESARPSHTSQYLCASRTRERGTDTQYFGPGTRLTVL.

The chain recombines TRBV30 with TRBJ1-2, with D unresolved. The V end was cut by 8 bases, the J end by 0 bases, with 16 bases between. Per the germline V gene, CDR1 is GTSNPN and CDR2 is SVGIG (reference sequence). The CDR3 consists of 14 residues. The CDR3 loop is CALRRLTSNYGYTF. CDR3 coding DNA: TGTGCCCTGAGGCGGCTTACCTCTAACTATGGCTACACCTTC.

The J gene is TRBJ2-7, the V gene TRBV5-1; 11 bases match TRBD2. The CDR3 consists of 15 residues. The germline V gene has CDR1 SGHRS and CDR2 YFSETQ. The trim removed 4 bases at V and 1 base at J, leaving 4 bases unmatched. The CDR3 region has the DNA TGCGCCAGCAGCAGGGGGACTAGCGGTTCCTACGAGCAGTACTTC. Translation: CASSRGTSGSYEQYF.

The V and J genes are TRBV21-1 and TRBJ1-6; the table's D call TRBD1 went unverified against the DNA. TRBV21-1 constitutes a pseudogene. This CDR3 is built from 13 residues. Here the CDR3 reads CASSKQKNSPLHF. The CDR3 DNA reads TGTGCCAGCAGCAAACAGAAGAATTCACCCCTCCACTTT.

This clone was observed once. The chain carries TRBV29-1 and TRBJ1-4; unclear D gene. This CDR3 has 13 amino acids. Per the germline V gene, CDR1 is SQVTM and CDR2 is ANQGSEA. The ends were cut back, 4 bases at V and 5 bases at J, with 11 bases in the middle. In DNA form, the CDR3 reads TGCAGCGTTGGGAGAGGCCCGAATGAAAAACTGTTTTTT. Translation gives CSVGRGPNEKLFF. The variable domain in full, completed from reference TRBV29-1 and TRBJ1-4, reads SAVISQKPSRDICQRGTSLTIQCQVDSQVTMMFWYRQQPGQSLTLIATANQGSEATYESGFVIDKFPISRPNLTFSTLTVSNMSPEDSSIYLCSVGRGPNEKLFFGSGTQLSVL.

This clone has only one observation. The chain carries TRBV18 and TRBJ1-2, with TRBD1 as a possible D gene (5 bases). Germline assignment: CDR1 KGHSH and CDR2 LQKENI. The CDR3 length is 12 residues. The V gene lost 5 bases and the J gene lost 8 bases, with 12 bases spanning the gap. The CDR3 sequence is CASSNEGFGYTF. The CDR3 DNA reads as TGTGCCAGCTCAAATGAGGGGTTCGGCTACACCTTC.

The CDR3 loop is CASSLMTDMNTEAFF. The DNA of the CDR3 is TGTGCCAGCAGTTTAATGACAGATATGAACACTGAAGCTTTCTTT. V usage is TRBV6-2 or TRBV6-3 and J usage is TRBJ1-1; the D gene is possibly TRBD1 (5 bases). This CDR3 is built from 15 residues. The V end was cut by 4 bases, the J end by 0 bases, with 12 bases between. Germline V lookup: CDR1 MNHEY, CDR2 SVGEGT.

This clone was seen only a few times. The chain is built from TRBV4-1 and TRBJ1-5; D possibly corresponds to TRBD1 (5 bases). Per the germline V gene, CDR1 is MGHRA and CDR2 is YSYEKL. The CDR3 is 17 residues long. V shed 0 bases and J shed 2 bases, with 14 bases lying between them. The CDR3 sequence is CASSQDPTGRGNQPQHF. DNA of the CDR3: TGCGCCAGCAGCCAAGACCCGACGGGCAGGGGCAATCAGCCCCAGCATTTT.

J is TRBJ2-7 and V is TRBV5-1; 7 positions match TRBD1. With 2 bases clipped from V and 0 bases from J, the junction kept 8 bases outside the gene matches. The V gene's germline CDR1 is SGHRS and CDR2 YFSETQ. CDR3 length: 16 residues. The CDR3 loop reads CASSLVGTEASYEQYF. In nucleotides, the CDR3 is TGCGCCAGCAGCTTAGTTGGGACAGAGGCCTCCTACGAGCAGTACTTC.

Written as DNA, the CDR3 is TGTGCCAGCAGCGCGGGGGATAATTCACCCCTCCACTTT. It is translated as CASSAGDNSPLHF. The V call is TRBV9, the J call TRBJ1-6; weak D call: TRBD1 (5 bases). Trimming cost V 3 bases and J 5 bases, with 6 bases left between them. CDR3 length equals 13 residues. Looked up from germline, CDR1 is SGDLS and CDR2 is YYNGEE.

The chain links TRBV28 to TRBJ2-2; 8 bases are a match to TRBD1. The CDR3 runs 15 residues. V lost 5 bases, J lost 5 bases, and 7 bases stayed unmatched. CDR1 is MDHEN, CDR2 SYDVKM, per germline. The CDR3 DNA follows: TGTGCCAGCAGTCTCCGGACAGGGAGGACCGGGGAGCTGTTTTTT. Its translation: CASSLRTGRTGELFF.

The chain uses TRBV12-3 or TRBV12-4 and TRBJ1-2; 8 bases agree with TRBD1. The CDR3 is 13 amino acids. Unmatched junction bases numbered 4, after V lost 5 bases and J lost 5 bases. Here the CDR3 reads CASSRTGRYGYTF. The CDR3 DNA sequence: TGTGCCAGCAGTCGGACAGGGCGGTATGGCTACACCTTC.

The chain uses TRBV27 and TRBJ2-7; a possible D gene is TRBD1 (5 bases). CDR3 length: 15 amino acids. V was trimmed by 10 bases and J by 2 bases, leaving 21 bases between them. Looked up from germline, CDR1 is MNHEY and CDR2 is SMNVEV (reference sequence). CDR3 bases: TGTGCCACTTCTTTACAGGCGGATTCTGCCTACGAGCAGTACTTC. Its protein product is CATSLQADSAYEQYF.

The V call is TRBV6-1, the J call TRBJ1-5, with TRBD1 as a possible D gene (6 bases). The CDR3 sequence is 16 residues long. Trimming removed 5 bases from V and 6 bases from J, with 20 bases in between. Germline CDR1 and CDR2: MNHNS and SASEGT. The CDR3 spells CASSQVKGGPSQPQHF. DNA for the CDR3: TGTGCCAGCAGTCAAGTTAAGGGGGGACCTTCTCAGCCCCAGCATTTT.

To note about this clone: Other DNA variants within this sample encode the same CDR3. The rearrangement uses TRBV9 and TRBJ2-1, with a tentative D call TRBD2 (5 bases). Germline V gene sequence: CDR1 SGDLS, CDR2 YYNGEE. V shed 0 bases and J shed 0 bases, with 7 bases lying between them. CDR3 size: 15 residues. The CDR3 protein is CASSVGAASYNEQFF. The CDR3 coding sequence is TGTGCCAGCAGCGTAGGAGCGGCCTCCTACAATGAGCAGTTCTTC.

This clone is a singleton in its sample. The rearrangement uses TRBV27 and TRBJ2-1, with 14 nucleotides matching TRBD2. There are 15 residues in the CDR3. With V trimmed by 5 bases and J by 12 bases, 9 bases remained unmatched. Germline CDR1 MNHEY, CDR2 SMNVEV (reference sequence). The CDR3 sequence: CASSTPGLAGEMQFF. The CDR3 DNA follows: TGTGCCAGCAGTACCCCGGGACTAGCGGGAGAGATGCAGTTCTTC.